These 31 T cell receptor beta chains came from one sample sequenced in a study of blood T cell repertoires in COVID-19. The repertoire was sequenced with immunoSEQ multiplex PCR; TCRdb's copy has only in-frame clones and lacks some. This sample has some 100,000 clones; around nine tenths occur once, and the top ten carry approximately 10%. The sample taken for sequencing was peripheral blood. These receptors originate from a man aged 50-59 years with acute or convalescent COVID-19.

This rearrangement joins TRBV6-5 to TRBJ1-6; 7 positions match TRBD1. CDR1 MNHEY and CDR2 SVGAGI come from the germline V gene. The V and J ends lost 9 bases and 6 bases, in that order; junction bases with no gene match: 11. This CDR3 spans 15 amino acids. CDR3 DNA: TGTGCCAGTCGACCCGGGAACAGGGGTAATTCACCCCTCCACTTT. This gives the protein CASRPGNRGNSPLHF.

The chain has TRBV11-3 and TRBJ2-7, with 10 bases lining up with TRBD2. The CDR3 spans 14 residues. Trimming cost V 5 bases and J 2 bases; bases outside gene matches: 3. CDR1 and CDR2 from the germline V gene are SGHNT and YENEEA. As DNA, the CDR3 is TGTGCCAGCAGCCTAAGCGGGAGGGCCTACGAGCAGTACTTC. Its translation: CASSLSGRAYEQYF.

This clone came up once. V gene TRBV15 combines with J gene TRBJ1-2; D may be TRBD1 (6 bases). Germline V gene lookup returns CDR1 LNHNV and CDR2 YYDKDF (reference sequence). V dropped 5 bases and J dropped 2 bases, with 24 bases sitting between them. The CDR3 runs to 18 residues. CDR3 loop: CATSPEPLQGRRNYGYTF. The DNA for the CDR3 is TGTGCCACCAGCCCAGAACCGCTTCAGGGGCGCCGAAACTATGGCTACACCTTC.

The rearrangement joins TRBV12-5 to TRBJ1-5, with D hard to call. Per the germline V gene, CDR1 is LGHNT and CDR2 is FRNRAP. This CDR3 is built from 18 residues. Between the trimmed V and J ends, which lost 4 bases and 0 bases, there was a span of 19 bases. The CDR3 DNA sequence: TGTGCTAGTGGTTACCCAGGTAACAAGGCTTATAGCAATCAGCCCCAGCATTTT. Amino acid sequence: CASGYPGNKAYSNQPQHF.

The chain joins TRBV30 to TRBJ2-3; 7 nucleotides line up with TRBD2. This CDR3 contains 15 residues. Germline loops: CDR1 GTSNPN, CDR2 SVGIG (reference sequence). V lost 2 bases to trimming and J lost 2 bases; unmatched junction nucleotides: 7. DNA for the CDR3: TGTGCCTGGAGTAAGGGAGGGCGGGTCACAGATACGCAGTATTTT. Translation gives CAWSKGGRVTDTQYF.

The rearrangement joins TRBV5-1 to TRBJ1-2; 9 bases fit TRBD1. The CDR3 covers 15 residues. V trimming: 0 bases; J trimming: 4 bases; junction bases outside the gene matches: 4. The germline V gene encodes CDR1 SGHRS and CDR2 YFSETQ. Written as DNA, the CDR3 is TGCGCCAGCAGCTTGGAGAGGACAGGGGCCTATGGCTACACCTTC. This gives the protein CASSLERTGAYGYTF. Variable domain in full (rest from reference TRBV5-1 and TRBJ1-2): KAGVTQTPRYLIKTRGQQVTLSCSPISGHRSVSWYQQTPGQGLQFLFEYFSETQRNKGNFPGRFSGRQFSNSRSEMNVSTLELGDSALYLCASSLERTGAYGYTFGSGTRLTVV.

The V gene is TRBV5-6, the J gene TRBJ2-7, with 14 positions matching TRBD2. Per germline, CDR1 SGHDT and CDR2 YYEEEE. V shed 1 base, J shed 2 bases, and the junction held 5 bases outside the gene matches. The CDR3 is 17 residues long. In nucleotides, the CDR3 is TGTGCCAGCAGCTTGAGGGGACTAGCGGGAGCTACCTACGAGCAGTACTTC. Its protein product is CASSLRGLAGATYEQYF.

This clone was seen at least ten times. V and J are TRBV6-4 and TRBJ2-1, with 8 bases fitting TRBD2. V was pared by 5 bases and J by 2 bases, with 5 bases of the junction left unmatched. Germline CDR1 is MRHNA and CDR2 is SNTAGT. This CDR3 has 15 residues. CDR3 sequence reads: CASSRAGEPYNEQFF. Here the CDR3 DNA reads TGTGCCAGCAGTAGAGCGGGGGAACCCTACAATGAGCAGTTCTTC.

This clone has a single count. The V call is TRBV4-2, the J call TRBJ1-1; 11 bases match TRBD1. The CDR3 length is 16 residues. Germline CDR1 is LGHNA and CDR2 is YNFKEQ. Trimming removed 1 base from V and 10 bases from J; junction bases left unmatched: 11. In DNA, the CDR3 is TGTGCCAGCAGCCAAGCAGGGACAGGGGGAGGCGAAGGAGCTTTCTTT. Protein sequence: CASSQAGTGGGEGAFF.

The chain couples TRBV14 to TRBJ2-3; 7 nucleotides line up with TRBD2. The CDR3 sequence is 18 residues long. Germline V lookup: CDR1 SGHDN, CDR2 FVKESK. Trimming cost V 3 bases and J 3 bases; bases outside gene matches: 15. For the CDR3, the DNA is TGTGCCAGCAGCCAGCCCAGGTCCTATCGGGGAGGGACAGATACGCAGTATTTT. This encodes CASSQPRSYRGGTDTQYF.

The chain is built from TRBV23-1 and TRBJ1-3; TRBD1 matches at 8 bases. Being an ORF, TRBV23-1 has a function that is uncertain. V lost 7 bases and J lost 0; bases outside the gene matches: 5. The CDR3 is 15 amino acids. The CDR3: CASTQDRDSGNTIYF. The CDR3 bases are TGCGCCAGCACCCAGGACAGGGACTCTGGAAACACCATATATTTT.

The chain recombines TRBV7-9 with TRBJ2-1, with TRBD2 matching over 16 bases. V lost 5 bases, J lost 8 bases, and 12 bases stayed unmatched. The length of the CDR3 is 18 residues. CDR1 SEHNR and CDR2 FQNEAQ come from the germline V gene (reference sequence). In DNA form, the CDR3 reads TGTGCCAGCAGCGACAGGGGCGGGGGACTAGCGGGAGGGCATGAGCAGTTCTTC. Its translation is CASSDRGGGLAGGHEQFF. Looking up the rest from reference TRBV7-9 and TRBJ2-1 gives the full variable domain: DTGVSQNPRHKITKRGQNVTFRCDPISEHNRLYWYRQTLGQGPEFLTYFQNEAQLEKSRLLSDRFSAERPKGSFSTLEIQRTEQGDSAMYLCASSDRGGGLAGGHEQFFGPGTRLTVL.

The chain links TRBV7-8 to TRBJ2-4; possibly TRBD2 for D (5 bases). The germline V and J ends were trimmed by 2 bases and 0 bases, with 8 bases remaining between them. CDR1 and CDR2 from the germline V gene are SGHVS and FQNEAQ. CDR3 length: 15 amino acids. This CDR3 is CASSLPGLAKNIQYF. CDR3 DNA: TGTGCCAGCAGCTTACCTGGACTAGCCAAAAACATTCAGTACTTC.

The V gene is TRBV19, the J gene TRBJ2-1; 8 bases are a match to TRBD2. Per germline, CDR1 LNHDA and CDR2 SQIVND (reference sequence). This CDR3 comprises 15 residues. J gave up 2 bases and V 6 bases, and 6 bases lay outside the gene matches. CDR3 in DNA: TGTGCCAGTAGCACCCTTAGCGGGACCTACAATGAGCAGTTCTTC. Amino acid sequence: CASSTLSGTYNEQFF.

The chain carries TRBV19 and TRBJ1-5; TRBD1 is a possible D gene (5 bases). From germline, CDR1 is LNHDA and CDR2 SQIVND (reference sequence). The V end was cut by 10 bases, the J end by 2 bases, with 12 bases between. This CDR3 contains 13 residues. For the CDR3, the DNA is TGTGCCACGCGCATGACAGGCAATCAGCCCCAGCATTTT. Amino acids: CATRMTGNQPQHF.

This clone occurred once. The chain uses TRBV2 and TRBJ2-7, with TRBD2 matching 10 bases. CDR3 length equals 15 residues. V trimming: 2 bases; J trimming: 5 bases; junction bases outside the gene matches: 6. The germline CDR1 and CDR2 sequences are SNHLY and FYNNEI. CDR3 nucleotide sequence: TGTGCCAGCAGTGAATCCCTAGCGGGAGTCGACGAGCAGTACTTC. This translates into CASSESLAGVDEQYF.

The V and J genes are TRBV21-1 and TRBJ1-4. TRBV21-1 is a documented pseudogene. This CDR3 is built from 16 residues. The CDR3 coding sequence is TGTGCCAGCAGCAAAGCCCCGGGGGACTGGGTTGAAAAACTGTTTTTT. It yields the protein CASSKAPGDWVEKLFF.

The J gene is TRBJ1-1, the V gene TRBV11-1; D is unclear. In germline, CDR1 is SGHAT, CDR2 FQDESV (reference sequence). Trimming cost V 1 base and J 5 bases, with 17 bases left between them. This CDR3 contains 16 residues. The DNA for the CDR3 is TGTGCCAGCAGCTTAGGAGGGTTAGGACCAACGACTGAAGCTTTCTTT. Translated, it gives CASSLGGLGPTTEAFF. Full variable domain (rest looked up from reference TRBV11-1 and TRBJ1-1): EAEVAQSPRYKITEKSQAVAFWCDPISGHATLYWYRQILGQGPELLVQFQDESVVDDSQLPKDRFSAERLKGVDSTLKIQPAELGDSAMYLCASSLGGLGPTTEAFFGQGTRLTVV.

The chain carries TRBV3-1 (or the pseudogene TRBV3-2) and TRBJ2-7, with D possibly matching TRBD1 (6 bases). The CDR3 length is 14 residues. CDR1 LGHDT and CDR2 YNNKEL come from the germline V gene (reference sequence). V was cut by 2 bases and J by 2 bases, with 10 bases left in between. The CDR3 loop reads CASSQSTGTYEQYF. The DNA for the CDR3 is TGTGCCAGCAGCCAATCGACAGGAACCTACGAGCAGTACTTC.

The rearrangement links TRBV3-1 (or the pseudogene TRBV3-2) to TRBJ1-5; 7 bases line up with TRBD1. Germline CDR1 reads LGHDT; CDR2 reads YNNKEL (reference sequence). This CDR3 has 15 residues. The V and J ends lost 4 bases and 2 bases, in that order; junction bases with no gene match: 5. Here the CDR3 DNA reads TGTGCCAGCAGCCGATCCGACAGGGGCAATCAGCCCCAGCATTTT. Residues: CASSRSDRGNQPQHF.

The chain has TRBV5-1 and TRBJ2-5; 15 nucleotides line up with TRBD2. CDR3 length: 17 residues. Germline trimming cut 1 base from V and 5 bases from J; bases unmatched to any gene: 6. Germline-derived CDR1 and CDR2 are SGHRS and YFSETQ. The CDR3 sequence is CASSLPGLAGGAETQYF. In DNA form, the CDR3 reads TGCGCCAGCAGCTTGCCGGGACTAGCGGGAGGAGCGGAGACCCAGTACTTC.

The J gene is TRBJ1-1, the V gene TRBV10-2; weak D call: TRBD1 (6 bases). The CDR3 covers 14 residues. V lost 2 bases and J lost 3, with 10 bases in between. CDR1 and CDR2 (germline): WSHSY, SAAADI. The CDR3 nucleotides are TGCGCCAGCAGTGAGCAGAAGGGGGACACTGAAGCTTTCTTT. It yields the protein CASSEQKGDTEAFF.

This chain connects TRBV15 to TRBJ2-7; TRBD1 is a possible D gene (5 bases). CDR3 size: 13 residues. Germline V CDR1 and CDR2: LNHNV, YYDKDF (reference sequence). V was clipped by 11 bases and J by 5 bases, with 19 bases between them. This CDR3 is CAAGAGSTDEQYF. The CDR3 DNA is TGTGCCGCTGGGGCAGGGTCGACCGACGAGCAGTACTTC.

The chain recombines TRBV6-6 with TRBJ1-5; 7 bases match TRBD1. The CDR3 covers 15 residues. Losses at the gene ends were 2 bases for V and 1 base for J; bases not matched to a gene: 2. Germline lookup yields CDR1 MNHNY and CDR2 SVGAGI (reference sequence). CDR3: CASSYGRGSNQPQHF. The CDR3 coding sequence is TGTGCCAGCAGTTACGGCAGGGGGAGCAATCAGCCCCAGCATTTT.

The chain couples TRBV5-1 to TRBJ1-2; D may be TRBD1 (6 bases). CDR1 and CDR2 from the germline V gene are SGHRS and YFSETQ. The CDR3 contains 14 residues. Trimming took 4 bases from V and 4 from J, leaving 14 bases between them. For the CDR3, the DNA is TGCGCCAGCAGCCCACCAGACAGGCGCTATGGCTACACCTTC. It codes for CASSPPDRRYGYTF. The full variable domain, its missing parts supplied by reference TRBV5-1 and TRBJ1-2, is KAGVTQTPRYLIKTRGQQVTLSCSPISGHRSVSWYQQTPGQGLQFLFEYFSETQRNKGNFPGRFSGRQFSNSRSEMNVSTLELGDSALYLCASSPPDRRYGYTFGSGTRLTVV.

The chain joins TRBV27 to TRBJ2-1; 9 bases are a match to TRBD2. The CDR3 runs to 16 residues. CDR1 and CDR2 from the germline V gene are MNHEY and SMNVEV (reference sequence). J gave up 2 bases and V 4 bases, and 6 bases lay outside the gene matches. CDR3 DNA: TGTGCCAGCAGTTCCCCACAGCGGGGGGCCTACAATGAGCAGTTCTTC. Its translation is CASSSPQRGAYNEQFF.

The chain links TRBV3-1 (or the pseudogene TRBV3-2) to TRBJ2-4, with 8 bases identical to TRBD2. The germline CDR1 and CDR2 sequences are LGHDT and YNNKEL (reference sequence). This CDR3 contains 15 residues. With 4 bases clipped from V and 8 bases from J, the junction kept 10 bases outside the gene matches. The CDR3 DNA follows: TGTGCCAGCAGCCCTCCAAACGGGGGGGCGGACATTCAGTACTTC. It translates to CASSPPNGGADIQYF.

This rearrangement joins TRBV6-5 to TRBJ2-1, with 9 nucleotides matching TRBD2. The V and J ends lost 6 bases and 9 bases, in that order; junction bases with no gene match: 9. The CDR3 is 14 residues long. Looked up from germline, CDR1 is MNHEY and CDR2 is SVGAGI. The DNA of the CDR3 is TGTGCCAGCAGCGATTTCGGGACTAGCATTGAGCAGTTCTTC. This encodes CASSDFGTSIEQFF.

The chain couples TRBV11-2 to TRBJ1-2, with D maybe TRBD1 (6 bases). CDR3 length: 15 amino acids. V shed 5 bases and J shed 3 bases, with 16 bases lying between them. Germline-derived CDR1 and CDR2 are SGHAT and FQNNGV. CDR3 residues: CASSPRGGRDYGYTF. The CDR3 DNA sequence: TGTGCCAGCAGCCCTCGGGGGGGGCGAGACTATGGCTACACCTTC.

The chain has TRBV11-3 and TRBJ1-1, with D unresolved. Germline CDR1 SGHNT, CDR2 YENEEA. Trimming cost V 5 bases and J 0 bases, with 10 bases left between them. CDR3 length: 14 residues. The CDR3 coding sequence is TGTGCCAGCAGCCACACGAACATGAACACTGAAGCTTTCTTT. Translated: CASSHTNMNTEAFF.

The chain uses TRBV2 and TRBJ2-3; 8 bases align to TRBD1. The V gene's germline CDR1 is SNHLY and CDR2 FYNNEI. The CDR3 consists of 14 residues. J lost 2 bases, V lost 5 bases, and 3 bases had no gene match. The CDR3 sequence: CASSRTGFTDTQYF. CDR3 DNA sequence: TGTGCCAGCAGTAGGACAGGGTTCACAGATACGCAGTATTTT.